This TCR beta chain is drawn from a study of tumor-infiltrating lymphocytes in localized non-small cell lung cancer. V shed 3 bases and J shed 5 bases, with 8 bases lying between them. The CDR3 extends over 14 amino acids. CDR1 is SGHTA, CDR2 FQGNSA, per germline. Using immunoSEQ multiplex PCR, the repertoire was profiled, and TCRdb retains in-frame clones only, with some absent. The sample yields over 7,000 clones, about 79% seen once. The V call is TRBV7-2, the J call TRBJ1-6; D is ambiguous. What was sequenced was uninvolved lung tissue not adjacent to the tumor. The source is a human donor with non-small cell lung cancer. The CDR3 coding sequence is TGTGCCAGCAGCTTCAGACGTAATAATTCACCCCTCCACTTT. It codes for CASSFRRNNSPLHF.